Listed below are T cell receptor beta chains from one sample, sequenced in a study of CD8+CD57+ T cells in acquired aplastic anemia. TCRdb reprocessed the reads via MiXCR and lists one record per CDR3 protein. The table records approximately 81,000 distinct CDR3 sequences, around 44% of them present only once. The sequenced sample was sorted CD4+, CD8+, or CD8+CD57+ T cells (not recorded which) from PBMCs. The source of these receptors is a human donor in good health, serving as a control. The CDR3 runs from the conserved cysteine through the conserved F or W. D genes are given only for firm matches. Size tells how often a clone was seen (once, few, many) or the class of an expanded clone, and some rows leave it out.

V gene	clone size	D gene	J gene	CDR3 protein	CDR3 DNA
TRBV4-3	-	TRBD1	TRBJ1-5	CASSQDATGAFQPQHF	TGCGCCAGCAGCCAAGACGCGACAGGGGCCTTTCAGCCCCAGCATTTT
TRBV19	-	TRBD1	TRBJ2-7	CASSIEGRGQDEQYF	TGTGCCAGTAGTATAGAAGGCAGGGGGCAAGACGAGCAGTACTTC
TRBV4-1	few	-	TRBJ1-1	CASSPTTVGTEAFF	TGCGCCAGCAGCCCAACCACCGTGGGCACTGAAGCTTTCTTT
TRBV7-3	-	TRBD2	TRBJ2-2	CASRLKTERAGGRTGELFF	TGTGCCAGCAGGTTAAAGACCGAGAGAGCGGGGGGGCGGACCGGGGAGCTGTTTTTT
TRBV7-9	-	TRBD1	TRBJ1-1	CASSPGQGMNTEAFF	TGTGCCAGCAGCCCCGGACAGGGTATGAACACTGAAGCTTTCTTT
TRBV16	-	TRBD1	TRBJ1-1	CASSETGDTEAFF	TGTGCCAGCAGCGAAACAGGGGACACTGAAGCTTTCTTT
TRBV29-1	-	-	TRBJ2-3	CSVPSGDTQYF	TGCAGCGTTCCCTCCGGAGATACGCAGTATTTT
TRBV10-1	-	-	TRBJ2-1	CASSGGWANEQFF	TGCGCCAGCAGTGGAGGATGGGCCAATGAGCAGTTCTTC
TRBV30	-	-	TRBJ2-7	CAWSGQGHEQYF	TGTGCCTGGAGTGGTCAGGGCCACGAGCAGTACTTC
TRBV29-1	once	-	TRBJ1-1	CSVEGQMNTEAFF	TGCAGCGTTGAAGGACAGATGAACACTGAAGCTTTCTTT
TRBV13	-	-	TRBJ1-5	CASSLLIRAEQPQHF	TGTGCCAGCAGCTTATTGATTAGGGCGGAGCAGCCCCAGCATTTT
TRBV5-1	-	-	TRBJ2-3	CASSLSGGTVADTQYF	TGCGCCAGCAGCTTGAGTGGCGGGACAGTGGCAGATACGCAGTATTTT
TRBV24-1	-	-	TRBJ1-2	CATSDLQGDRGYTF	TGTGCCACCAGTGATTTGCAAGGGGATCGTGGCTACACCTTC
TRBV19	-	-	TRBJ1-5	CASRSNNQPQHF	TGTGCCAGTAGGAGTAACAATCAGCCCCAGCATTTT
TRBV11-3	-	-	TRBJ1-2	CASSLFGQIYGYTF	TGTGCCAGCAGCTTATTCGGACAAATCTATGGCTACACCTTC
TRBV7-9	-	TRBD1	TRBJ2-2	CASSQWTGNAGELFF	TGTGCCAGCAGCCAATGGACAGGGAACGCCGGGGAGCTGTTTTTT
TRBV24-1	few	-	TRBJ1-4	CATSDSRLRGEKLFF	TGTGCCACCAGTGATTCGAGGTTACGGGGTGAAAAACTGTTTTTT
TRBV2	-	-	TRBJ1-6	CASSFEGHSPLHF	TGTGCCAGCAGTTTTGAGGGCCACTCACCCCTCCACTTT
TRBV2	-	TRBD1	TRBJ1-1	CASSLTGMYTEAFF	TGTGCCAGCAGCTTGACAGGGATGTACACTGAAGCTTTCTTT
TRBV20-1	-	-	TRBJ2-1	CSARGAPTTEQFF	TGCAGTGCTAGAGGGGCTCCGACCACTGAGCAGTTCTTC
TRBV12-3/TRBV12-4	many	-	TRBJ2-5	CASSADGGPIETQYF	TGTGCCAGCAGTGCGGACGGGGGGCCCATAGAGACCCAGTACTTC
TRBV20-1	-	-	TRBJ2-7	CSAQPITYEQYF	TGCAGTGCTCAACCGATAACCTACGAGCAGTACTTC
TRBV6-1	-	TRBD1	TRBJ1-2	CASRSTGSGYTF	TGTGCCAGCAGGTCGACAGGGTCTGGCTACACCTTC
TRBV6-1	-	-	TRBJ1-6	CASSPLGRSDSPLHF	TGTGCCAGCAGTCCCTTAGGACGGTCCGATTCACCCCTCCACTTT
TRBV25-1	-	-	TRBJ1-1	CASSVSTGLPEAFF	TGTGCCAGCAGTGTTTCCACAGGGTTACCTGAAGCTTTCTTT
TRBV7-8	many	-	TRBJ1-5	CASKNSIGNNQPQHF	TGTGCCAGTAAGAACAGTATCGGAAATAATCAGCCCCAGCATTTT
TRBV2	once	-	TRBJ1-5	CASMAENAGNQPQHF	TGTGCCAGCATGGCAGAAAATGCAGGAAATCAGCCCCAGCATTTT
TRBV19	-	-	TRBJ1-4	CASGKLITNEKLFF	TGTGCCAGTGGGAAACTGATAACTAATGAAAAACTGTTTTTT
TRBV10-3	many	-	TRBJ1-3	CAISGIGTTGNTIYF	TGTGCCATCAGCGGGATCGGGACTACTGGAAACACCATATATTTT